These 14 T cell receptor beta chains were all obtained from the same sample, sequenced in a study of Ad26.COV2.S vaccination and SARS-CoV-2 variants. Assay used: immunoSEQ multiplex PCR; TCRdb lists only in-frame clones, some missing. The sample lists about 420,000 clones; 88% were seen once. The sample's treatment: 15 to 20 received Ad26.COV2.S at low or high dose, single or two shots; roughly five received placebo; per-sample allocation not given. Sampling happened 63 days after the first vaccine or placebo injection. Material: peripheral blood, obtained in a trial of Ad26.COV2.S vaccine versus placebo. Receptors originate from a person aged 18-65 years who received the Ad26.COV2.S COVID-19 vaccine or a placebo.

This clone is a singleton in its sample. This sequence joins TRBV5-4 and TRBJ2-5, with D uncertain. Germline CDR1 SGHNT, CDR2 YYREEE (reference sequence). Trimming pared 4 bases from V and 5 bases from J, leaving 12 bases between. This CDR3 is built from 13 residues. The CDR3 loop reads CASSPSPRETQYF. The CDR3 bases are TGTGCCAGCAGCCCCAGTCCCCGCGAGACCCAGTACTTC.

The genes are TRBV4-2 and TRBJ1-3, with a possible D match to TRBD1 (6 bases). The CDR3 is 16 amino acids. Germline CDR1 and CDR2: LGHNA and YNFKEQ. V was clipped by 0 bases and J by 3 bases, with 12 bases between them. The CDR3 DNA sequence: TGTGCCAGCAGCCAAGACCCGGGGGCAGGTGGAAACACCATATATTTT. Protein sequence: CASSQDPGAGGNTIYF.

This clone was counted once. The rearrangement links TRBV14 to TRBJ1-1, with no clear D. V lost 0 bases and J 0 bases, leaving 11 bases between the germline ends. The CDR3 is made up of 16 amino acids. CDR1 and CDR2 from the germline V gene are SGHDN and FVKESK. The CDR3 nucleotides are TGTGCCAGCAGCCAAGAGGGCGGCGGGTTGAACACTGAAGCTTTCTTT. Translation: CASSQEGGGLNTEAFF. Full variable domain (rest looked up from reference TRBV14 and TRBJ1-1): EAGVTQFPSHSVIEKGQTVTLRCDPISGHDNLYWYRRVMGKEIKFLLHFVKESKQDESGMPNNRFLAERTGGTYSTLKVQPAELEDSGVYFCASSQEGGGLNTEAFFGQGTRLTVV.

This chain links TRBV9 with TRBJ1-3; D might be TRBD1 (5 bases). Germline values: CDR1 SGDLS, CDR2 YYNGEE. The CDR3 totals 15 residues. V was cut by 4 bases and J by 8 bases, with 19 bases left in between. The CDR3 coding sequence is TGTGCCAGCAGCCCCTTGGGGCGTACGGACGACACCATATATTTT. Translated: CASSPLGRTDDTIYF.

V and J are TRBV5-1 and TRBJ2-1, with 13 bases lining up with TRBD2. The V gene's germline CDR1 is SGHRS and CDR2 YFSETQ. CDR3 length: 16 residues. V lost 3 bases, J lost 9 bases, and 9 bases stayed unmatched. The CDR3 sequence: CASSSSTSGGAGEQFF. CDR3 bases: TGCGCCAGCAGCTCCTCCACTAGCGGGGGGGCAGGTGAGCAGTTCTTC.

The CDR3 sequence is CATDRGSGNSPLHF. The DNA for the CDR3 is TGTGCCACCGACCGGGGGAGTGGCAATTCACCCCTCCACTTT. This chain joins TRBV6-5 and TRBJ1-6; D is perhaps TRBD1 (5 bases). Trimming removed 10 bases at V and 7 bases at J, with 17 bases between. Germline loops: CDR1 MNHEY, CDR2 SVGAGI. This CDR3 region has 14 residues.

The J gene is TRBJ2-3, the V gene TRBV14; 9 bases line up with TRBD1. The junction had 8 bases not matched to a gene; V was cut back by 4 bases and J by 6 bases. The CDR3 is made up of 15 amino acids. Germline CDR1 is SGHDN and CDR2 is FVKESK. Written as DNA, the CDR3 is TGTGCCAGCAGCCTTGCCGGGACAGGGTGGGATACGCAGTATTTT. It is translated as CASSLAGTGWDTQYF.

The chain recombines TRBV19 with TRBJ1-2; TRBD1 matches 7 bases. The CDR3 length is 13 residues. Germline CDR1 and CDR2: LNHDA and SQIVND (reference sequence). J lost 3 bases, V lost 5 bases, and 3 bases had no gene match. Written as DNA, the CDR3 is TGTGCCAGTAGTCCCGACAGGGACTATGGCTACACCTTC. Its translation is CASSPDRDYGYTF.

This chain connects TRBV9 to TRBJ1-4; D might be TRBD1 (5 bases). This CDR3 is 16 amino acids long. Germline assignment: CDR1 SGDLS and CDR2 YYNGEE. V was clipped by 0 bases and J by 4 bases, with 13 bases between them. CDR3: CASSVGTSGNNEKLFF. CDR3 nucleotide sequence: TGTGCCAGCAGCGTAGGAACCTCAGGGAATAATGAAAAACTGTTTTTT. The variable domain in full, completed from reference TRBV9 and TRBJ1-4, reads DSGVTQTPKHLITATGQRVTLRCSPRSGDLSVYWYQQSLDQGLQFLIQYYNGEERAKGNILERFSAQQFPDLHSELNLSSLELGDSALYFCASSVGTSGNNEKLFFGSGTQLSVL.

The chain recombines TRBV6-5 with TRBJ2-3; weak D call: TRBD1 (6 bases). This CDR3 contains 15 residues. V was shortened by 0 bases and J by 4 bases, with 11 bases between the two germline ends. Germline assignment: CDR1 MNHEY and CDR2 SVGAGI. This CDR3 is CASSYSNRESDTQYF. DNA for the CDR3: TGTGCCAGCAGTTACTCGAACAGGGAGTCAGATACGCAGTATTTT.

This chain links TRBV7-2 with TRBJ1-6; 8 nucleotides agree with TRBD1. The CDR3 is made up of 14 amino acids. J lost 11 bases, V lost 1 base, and 4 bases had no gene match. Germline CDR1 reads SGHTA; CDR2 reads FQGNSA. CDR3 DNA: TGTGCCAGCAGCTTAGGTCCCAGGGGGCCACCCCTCCACTTT. The encoded protein is CASSLGPRGPPLHF. The entire variable domain, with the rest obtained from reference TRBV7-2 and TRBJ1-6, is as follows: GAGVSQSPSNKVTEKGKDVELRCDPISGHTALYWYRQSLGQGLEFLIYFQGNSAPDKSGLPSDRFSAERTGGSVSTLTIQRTQQEDSAVYLCASSLGPRGPPLHFGNGTRLTVT.

The chain couples TRBV6-5 to TRBJ2-1; 9 bases match TRBD1. With V trimmed by 6 bases and J by 8 bases, 5 bases remained unmatched. The germline V gene encodes CDR1 MNHEY and CDR2 SVGAGI. The CDR3 length is 13 residues. The CDR3: CASRQGASDEQFF. DNA of the CDR3: TGTGCCAGCAGACAGGGGGCGTCAGATGAGCAGTTCTTC.

The chain joins TRBV6-5 to TRBJ1-3; tentative D call: TRBD1 (5 bases). Germline CDR1 and CDR2: MNHEY and SVGAGI. V was cut by 7 bases and J by 0 bases, with 10 bases left in between. This CDR3 is 14 amino acids long. The CDR3 region is CASTRQFSGNTIYF. CDR3 nucleotide sequence: TGTGCCAGCACCCGACAGTTCTCTGGAAACACCATATATTTT.

The chain joins TRBV4-3 to TRBJ2-5; TRBD2 is a possible D gene (6 bases). V gave up 4 bases and J gave up 3 bases, with 15 bases separating them. Looked up from germline, CDR1 is LGHNA and CDR2 is YSLEER. This CDR3 region has 15 residues. CDR3 sequence: CASSPSLGGKETQYF. In nucleotides, the CDR3 is TGCGCCAGCAGCCCAAGTTTGGGGGGAAAAGAGACCCAGTACTTC.